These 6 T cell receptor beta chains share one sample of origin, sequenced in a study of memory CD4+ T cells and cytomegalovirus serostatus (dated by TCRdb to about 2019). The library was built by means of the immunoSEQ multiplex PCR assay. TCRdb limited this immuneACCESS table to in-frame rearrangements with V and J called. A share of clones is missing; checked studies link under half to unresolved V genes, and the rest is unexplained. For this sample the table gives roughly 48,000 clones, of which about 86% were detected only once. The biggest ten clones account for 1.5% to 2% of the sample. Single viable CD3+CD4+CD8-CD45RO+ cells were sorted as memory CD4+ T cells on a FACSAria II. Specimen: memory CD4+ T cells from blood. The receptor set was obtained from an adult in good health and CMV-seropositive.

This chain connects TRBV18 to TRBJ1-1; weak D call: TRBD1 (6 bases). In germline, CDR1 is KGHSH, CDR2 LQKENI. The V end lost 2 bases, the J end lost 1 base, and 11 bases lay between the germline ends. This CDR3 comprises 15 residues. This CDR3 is CASSPNQGRNTEAFF. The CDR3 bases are TGTGCCAGCTCACCAAACCAGGGGCGGAACACTGAAGCTTTCTTT.

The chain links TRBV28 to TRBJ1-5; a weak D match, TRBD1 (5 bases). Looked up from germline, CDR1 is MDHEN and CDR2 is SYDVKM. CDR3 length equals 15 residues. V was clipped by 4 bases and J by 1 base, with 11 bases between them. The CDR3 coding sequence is TGTGCCAGCAGTTCCGGGACTCGGAGCAATCAGCCCCAGCATTTT. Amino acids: CASSSGTRSNQPQHF. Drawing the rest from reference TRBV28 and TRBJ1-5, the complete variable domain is DVKVTQSSRYLVKRTGEKVFLECVQDMDHENMFWYRQDPGLGLRLIYFSYDVKMKEKGDIPEGYSVSREKKERFSLILESASTNQTSMYLCASSSGTRSNQPQHFGDGTRLSIL.

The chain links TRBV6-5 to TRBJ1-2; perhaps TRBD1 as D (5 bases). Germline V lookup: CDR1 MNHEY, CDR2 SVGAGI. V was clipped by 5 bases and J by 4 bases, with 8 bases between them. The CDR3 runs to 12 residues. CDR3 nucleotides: TGTGCCAGCAGTAAGGGGTCCTATGGCTACACCTTC. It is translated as CASSKGSYGYTF.

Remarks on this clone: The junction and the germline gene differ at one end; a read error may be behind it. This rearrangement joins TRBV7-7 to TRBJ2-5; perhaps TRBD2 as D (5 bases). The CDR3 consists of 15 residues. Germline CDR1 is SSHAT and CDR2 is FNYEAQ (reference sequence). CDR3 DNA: TGTGCTAGCAGCTTAGGAGCCGGACTGGGTAAGACCCAGTACTTC. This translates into CASSLGAGLGKTQYF.

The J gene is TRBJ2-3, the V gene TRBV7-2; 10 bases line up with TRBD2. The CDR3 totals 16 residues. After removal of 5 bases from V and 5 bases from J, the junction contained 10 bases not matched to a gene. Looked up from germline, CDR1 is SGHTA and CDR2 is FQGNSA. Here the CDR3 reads CASSLRLAGSGDTQYF. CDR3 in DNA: TGTGCCAGCAGCCTGCGACTAGCGGGCTCAGGAGATACGCAGTATTTT.

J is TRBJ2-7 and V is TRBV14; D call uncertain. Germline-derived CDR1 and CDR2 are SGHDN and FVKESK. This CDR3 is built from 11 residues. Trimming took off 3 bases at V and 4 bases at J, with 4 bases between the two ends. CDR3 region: CASSQGYEQYF. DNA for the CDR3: TGTGCCAGCAGCCAGGGTTACGAGCAGTACTTC.